This T cell receptor (beta chain) came from a study of PD-1 blockade in classical Hodgkin lymphoma. Study observations and caveats: Patients starting nivolumab under 1 year after ASCT were excluded. Lower baseline TCR diversity was reported for newly diagnosed patients than for healthy donors.

Using immunoSEQ multiplex PCR, the repertoire was profiled, and TCRdb retains in-frame clones only, with some absent. The sample contains around 70,000 clones, 71% of which appear only once. Brentuximab vedotin exposure varied, and every patient relapsed after autologous stem cell transplantation. To note about this clone: Its specificity is unknown.

In germline, CDR1 is KGHSH, CDR2 LQKENI. J gave up 4 bases and V 3 bases, and 5 bases lay outside the gene matches. The CDR3 runs to 14 residues. The sequences come from peripheral blood mononuclear cells (PBMCs), collected before the second cycle of nivolumab. The rearrangement uses TRBV18 and TRBJ1-1; 7 nucleotides line up with TRBD1. The sequence derives from a human donor with classical Hodgkin lymphoma. CDR3 sequence (DNA): TGTGCCAGCTCACCCATATCAGGGGGCACTGAAGCTTTCTTT. This encodes CASSPISGGTEAFF.